This is a list of T cell receptor beta chains from one sample in a study of blood T cell repertoires in COVID-19. Repertoires were generated with immunoSEQ multiplex PCR, while TCRdb's copy carries only in-frame clones and drops some. The table records tens of thousands of clones, 75% to 90% of them present only once. Sequencing was done on a sample of peripheral blood. These receptors came from a human donor in a cohort sampled during active COVID-19. Both conserved end residues are part of each CDR3. Fields, in order: D gene, V gene, clone size, J gene, CDR3 DNA, CDR3 protein. D genes are given only for firm matches. Size values are once, few and many counts, or a class for expanded clones, and some rows have none.

D: TRBD1; V: TRBV5-1; size: -; J: TRBJ1-3; DNA: TGCGCCAGCAGCTTAGGGACAGCCAACACCATATATTTT; CDR3: CASSLGTANTIYF
D: -; V: TRBV14; size: -; J: TRBJ1-1; DNA: TGTGCCAGCAGCCAAGTTCGTCGCACTGAAGCTTTCTTT; CDR3: CASSQVRRTEAFF
D: -; V: TRBV7-3; size: -; J: TRBJ2-1; DNA: TGTGCCAGCAGCTTAGTCTTGGGAGGCTCCTACAATGAGCAGTTCTTC; CDR3: CASSLVLGGSYNEQFF
D: -; V: TRBV5-1; size: -; J: TRBJ2-7; DNA: TGCGCCAGCAGCTTGGATGGCCGGGATGAGACGTACTTC; CDR3: CASSLDGRDETYF
D: -; V: TRBV27; size: -; J: TRBJ1-4; DNA: TGTGCCAGCAGTACCCGTACAGATCGAGTTTTCGCAACTAATGAAAAACTGTTTTTT; CDR3: CASSTRTDRVFATNEKLFF
D: TRBD2; V: TRBV5-5; size: once; J: TRBJ2-1; DNA: TGTGCCAGCAGCTTGGATCCGGGAGGGTCCTACAATGAGCAGTTCTTC; CDR3: CASSLDPGGSYNEQFF
D: -; V: TRBV19; size: -; J: TRBJ1-5; DNA: TGTGCCAGTAGTATCACGGAGAACCAGCATTTT; CDR3: CASSITENQHF
D: -; V: TRBV11-2; size: -; J: TRBJ1-1; DNA: TGTGCCAGCAGCCCTAGCCTCGCGAACACTGAAGCTTTCTTT; CDR3: CASSPSLANTEAFF
D: TRBD2; V: TRBV18; size: -; J: TRBJ2-3; DNA: TGTGCCAGCTCACCCGGGACTAGCGGGGGGGCAACAGATACGCAGTATTTT; CDR3: CASSPGTSGGATDTQYF
D: -; V: TRBV28; size: -; J: TRBJ1-1; DNA: TGTGCCAGCGCCCCCCCCGGGATGAACACTGAAGCTTTCTTT; CDR3: CASAPPGMNTEAFF
D: -; V: TRBV4-2; size: -; J: TRBJ2-5; DNA: TGTGCCAGCAGCCCCTCAGGGTTGGAGACCCAGTACTTC; CDR3: CASSPSGLETQYF
D: -; V: TRBV2; size: -; J: TRBJ2-3; DNA: TGTGCCAGCCTATTGACTGGCACAGATACGCAGTATTTT; CDR3: CASLLTGTDTQYF
D: TRBD1; V: TRBV2; size: -; J: TRBJ1-4; DNA: TGTGCCAGCAGTCTCTATACAGGGGGCGCAGAAAAACTGTTTTTT; CDR3: CASSLYTGGAEKLFF
D: -; V: TRBV15; size: -; J: TRBJ1-2; DNA: TGTGCCACCAGCAGAGATCTTCGACAGAGGAGTAACTATGGCTACACCTTC; CDR3: CATSRDLRQRSNYGYTF
D: -; V: TRBV12-3/TRBV12-4; size: -; J: TRBJ1-5; DNA: TGTGCCAGCAGTTTAGACAGATGGTCCCAGCATTTT; CDR3: CASSLDRWSQHF
D: TRBD1; V: TRBV30; size: -; J: TRBJ1-2; DNA: TGTGCCTGGAGTGTACCGGGGACAGGGCACTATGGCTACACCTTC; CDR3: CAWSVPGTGHYGYTF
D: TRBD2; V: TRBV4-2; size: few; J: TRBJ2-5; DNA: TGTGCCAGCAGCCCTAGGCTAGCGGGGGGCGGGGAGACCCAGTACTTC; CDR3: CASSPRLAGGGETQYF
D: TRBD1; V: TRBV20-1; size: once; J: TRBJ1-2; DNA: TGCAGTGCTAGTGACAACAGGGGTTTCGGCTACACCTTC; CDR3: CSASDNRGFGYTF
D: -; V: TRBV7-9; size: -; J: TRBJ1-2; DNA: TGTGCCAGCAGCTTTGGAGGGAGGGCCGGCTACACCTTC; CDR3: CASSFGGRAGYTF
D: -; V: TRBV7-2; size: -; J: TRBJ1-2; DNA: TGTGCCAGCAGCTTATCCCCAGGGTGGGGCTATGGCTACACCTTC; CDR3: CASSLSPGWGYGYTF
D: TRBD1; V: TRBV3-1/TRBV3-2; size: once; J: TRBJ1-2; DNA: TGTGCCAGCAGCCCAGGGCAGGGGGCGAGGGGTGGCTACACCTTC; CDR3: CASSPGQGARGGYTF
D: TRBD1; V: TRBV7-8; size: -; J: TRBJ2-7; DNA: TGTGCCAGCAGCGGTGGGACAGGGGGAAAGATAGTGTACGAGCAGTACTTC; CDR3: CASSGGTGGKIVYEQYF
D: -; V: TRBV2; size: -; J: TRBJ2-2; DNA: TGTGCCAGCAGGGAACTAGCAACCGGGGAGCTGTTTTTT; CDR3: CASRELATGELFF
D: TRBD1; V: TRBV18; size: -; J: TRBJ1-3; DNA: TGTGCCAGCTCACTGGACAGGTCTTCTGGAAACACCATATATTTT; CDR3: CASSLDRSSGNTIYF
D: -; V: TRBV7-6; size: -; J: TRBJ2-1; DNA: TGTGCCAGCAGCTCAGACACGGAGCAGTTCTTC; CDR3: CASSSDTEQFF
D: TRBD1; V: TRBV19; size: once; J: TRBJ1-1; DNA: TGTGCCAGTAGTAGCGCGGGACAGGTGAACACTGAAGCTTTCTTT; CDR3: CASSSAGQVNTEAFF
D: -; V: TRBV28; size: -; J: TRBJ1-4; DNA: TGTGCCAGCAGCCCAGGGAGGACGTTATCTAATGAAAAACTGTTTTTT; CDR3: CASSPGRTLSNEKLFF
D: TRBD1; V: TRBV2; size: -; J: TRBJ1-2; DNA: TGTGCCAGCAGTGCTCGGTGGGGACAGGGAGGCTATGGCTACACCTTC; CDR3: CASSARWGQGGYGYTF